The source of this T cell receptor (beta chain) is a study of identifying expanded T cells in peripheral blood. The study, taken as a whole, reports: Two-week clone count variance significantly increased as total template count grew. Technical replicates showed approximately 1.2 changed clones; two weeks 15 to 20; four weeks 19.

Collection occurred without any documented infections or immune events in donors. Points on this clone: The target antigen is unknown.

Generated by immunoSEQ multiplex PCR, the TCRdb table keeps only in-frame clones and is missing some. Among about 90,000 clones, over 75% were seen once, and the ten largest hold approximately 5%. Deletions cut 2 bases from V and 0 bases from J, with 13 bases between. The CDR3 consists of 16 residues. The clonotype originates from a person aged 18 to 75 in good health. The chain combines TRBV23-1 with TRBJ1-1; D is perhaps TRBD1 (5 bases). TRBV23-1 qualifies as an ORF whose function is uncertain. The sample was blood. Here the CDR3 reads CASSQKGRVLNTEAFF. The CDR3 coding sequence is TGCGCCAGCAGTCAAAAGGGGCGGGTGCTGAACACTGAAGCTTTCTTT.